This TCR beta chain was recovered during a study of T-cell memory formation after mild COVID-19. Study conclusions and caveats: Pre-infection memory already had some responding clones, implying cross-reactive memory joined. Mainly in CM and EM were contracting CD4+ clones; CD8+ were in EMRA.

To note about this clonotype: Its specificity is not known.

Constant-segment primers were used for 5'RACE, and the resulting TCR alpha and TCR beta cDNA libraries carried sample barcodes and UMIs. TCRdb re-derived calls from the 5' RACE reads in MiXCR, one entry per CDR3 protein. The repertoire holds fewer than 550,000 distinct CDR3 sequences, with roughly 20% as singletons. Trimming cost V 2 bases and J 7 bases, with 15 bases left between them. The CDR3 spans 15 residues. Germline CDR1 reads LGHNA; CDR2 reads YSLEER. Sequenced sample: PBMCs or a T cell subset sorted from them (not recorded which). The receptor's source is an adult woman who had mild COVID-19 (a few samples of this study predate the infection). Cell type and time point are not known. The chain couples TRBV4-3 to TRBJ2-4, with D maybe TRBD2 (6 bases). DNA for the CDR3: TGCGCCAGCAGCCAAATCGAGGGACTTGGGAACATTCAGTACTTC. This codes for CASSQIEGLGNIQYF.